The rows below give T cell receptor beta chains drawn from one sample of a study of blood T cell repertoires in COVID-19. Method: immunoSEQ multiplex PCR; TCRdb's copy keeps in-frame clones and lacks some. The table has about 260,000 clones, around 89% seen once. Sequencing input: PBMCs or T cells enriched from blood (not recorded which). The source is a man aged 50 to 60 who had been exposed to COVID-19. Each CDR3 is given with its conserved first and last residue. Fields, in order: D gene, clone size, V gene, J gene, CDR3 DNA, CDR3 protein. A D gene is named only where the DNA matches it firmly. The size field is filled for only some rows; it gives once, few, many or a size class.

.	.	TRBV7-2	TRBJ2-1	TGTGCCAGCAGCTCTACAGCTACCTACAATGAGCAGTTCTTC	CASSSTATYNEQFF
.	few	TRBV2	TRBJ1-3	TGTGCCTCCAAGAACGGGTTCAGCTCTGGAAACACCATATATTTT	CASKNGFSSGNTIYF
.	.	TRBV11-3	TRBJ1-1	TGTGCCAGCAGCTTAGCCACAGGGAGCAACACTGAAGCTTTCTTT	CASSLATGSNTEAFF
.	.	TRBV5-1	TRBJ1-5	TGCGCCAGCAGCTTGGCCGGGATTCAGCCCCAGCATTTT	CASSLAGIQPQHF
TRBD2	.	TRBV2	TRBJ2-1	TGTGCCAGCAGTAGGACTAGCGCGTACAATGAGCAGTTCTTC	CASSRTSAYNEQFF
TRBD1	.	TRBV3-1/TRBV3-2	TRBJ1-4	TGTGCCAGCAGCCAAGGGCGGGGACAGGGTTATGAAAAACTGTTTTTT	CASSQGRGQGYEKLFF
.	.	TRBV18	TRBJ1-2	TGTGCCAGCTCACCGACCCGACAGGTTTACTATGGCTACACCTTC	CASSPTRQVYYGYTF
TRBD2	.	TRBV18	TRBJ2-1	TGTGCCAGCTCAGCTCCAACGACTAGCGGGAGGAACAGAGATGAGCAGTTCTTC	CASSAPTTSGRNRDEQFF
.	.	TRBV2	TRBJ1-1	TGTGCCAGCTCCAGAACTAACGAAGCTTTCTTT	CASSRTNEAFF
TRBD1	.	TRBV27	TRBJ1-6	TGTGCCAGCAGTTGGATAACAGGGGGTAATTCACCCCTCCACTTT	CASSWITGGNSPLHF
TRBD1	.	TRBV5-4	TRBJ1-3	TGTGCCAGCAGCCCCCGGACAGGAAACTCTGGAAACACCATATATTTT	CASSPRTGNSGNTIYF
TRBD1	.	TRBV10-2	TRBJ1-5	TGCGCCAGCAGTGTATGGACAGGGGGCAATCAGCCCCAGCATTTT	CASSVWTGGNQPQHF
TRBD2	.	TRBV7-9	TRBJ2-3	TGTGCCAGCAGCCCCCGGGGGGTGAGCACAGATACGCAGTATTTT	CASSPRGVSTDTQYF
TRBD1	.	TRBV20-1	TRBJ2-2	TGCAGTGCTAGTGACAGGGGCGGCACCGGGGAGCTGTTTTTT	CSASDRGGTGELFF